Included here is one T cell receptor (beta chain) sequence, with context. The data belong to a study of blood T cell repertoires in COVID-19. Germline V CDR1 and CDR2: SGHRS, YFSETQ. CDR3 size: 14 residues. V lost 4 bases and J 1 base, leaving 11 bases between the germline ends. This table comes from immunoSEQ multiplex PCR, and its TCRdb copy is limited to in-frame clones, with some not included. In the table there are over 20,000 clones, just over 85% of which are singletons. The chain joins TRBV5-1 to TRBJ2-5; TRBD1 might be the D (7 bases). The sample comprised peripheral blood. This sequence was found in a man between 70 and 80 years old with acute or convalescent COVID-19. The CDR3 is CASSGGTAQETQYF. CDR3 DNA sequence: TGCGCCAGCAGCGGAGGGACAGCCCAAGAGACCCAGTACTTC.